Detailed here is one T cell receptor (beta chain). Its antigen is still unknown. At one of its ends the junction is not consistent with the germline gene, which may arise from a read error. The CDR3 has 13 residues. Germline V lookup: CDR1 SSHAT, CDR2 FNYEAQ (reference sequence). The data derive from a study of cytomegalovirus exposure and HLA in healthy donors. Study-level points and caveats: The classifier reportedly diagnosed cytomegalovirus status with high sensitivity and specificity. CMV serostatus was the sole immune exposure information available. Compared with the roughly 700-donor mean, an Asian-associated ancestry cluster reportedly had fewer N-insertions, according to a later analysis. Association of a missense DCLRE1C variant with TCR beta V- and J-gene trimming was reported in a later analysis.

The PCR employed 60 Vbeta primers together with 13 Jbeta primers. Assay used: immunoSEQ multiplex PCR; TCRdb lists only in-frame clones, some missing. The data show fewer than 250,000 clones, with about 81% seen just once and around 6% held by the top ten. Sequenced sample: PBMCs. V usage is TRBV7-7 and J usage is TRBJ2-5; 7 nucleotides match TRBD1. The sequence was collected from a man aged 40-49 years in good health and CMV-seropositive. The CDR3 sequence is CASSSDREETQYF. CDR3 nucleotide sequence: TGTGCTAGCAGCTCAGACAGGGAAGAGACCCAGTACTTC.